These T cell receptor beta chains were read from a single sample in a study of lymphopenia after photon versus proton radiotherapy. Clones were read by immunoSEQ multiplex PCR, and TCRdb kept only the in-frame ones, dropping some. There are roughly 65,000 clones in the sample; about nine tenths occur only once, and 2.9% lies in the top ten. The sequencing used peripheral blood, collected from a patient treated with photon-based radiotherapy. The receptors shown here come from a woman between 70 and 85 years old with pancreatic cancer. The CDR3 runs from the conserved cysteine through the conserved F or W. A D gene is named only where the DNA matches it firmly. Size tells how often a clone was seen (once, few, many) or the class of an expanded clone, and some rows leave it out.

>TRBV5-1|-|-|TRBJ2-5
TGCGCCAGCAGGGACAGCCAGGGGTCGCGGGAGACCCAGTACTTC
CASRDSQGSRETQYF
>TRBV5-6|-|once|TRBJ2-1
TGTGCCAGCAGCTCCTTAGAAGAGCAGTTCTTC
CASSSLEEQFF
>TRBV5-1|-|-|TRBJ2-3
TGCGCCAGCAGCCCGGGTGGGGAAGTCACAGATACGCAGTATTTT
CASSPGGEVTDTQYF
>TRBV28|-|-|TRBJ2-4
TGTGCCAGCAGTTTACCAGGGGCCCTAGCCAAAAACATTCAGTACTTC
CASSLPGALAKNIQYF
>TRBV28|TRBD2|-|TRBJ2-6
TGTGCCAGCAGACTTGGGGGGGACTCTGGGGCCAACGTCCTGACTTTC
CASRLGGDSGANVLTF
>TRBV5-4|-|-|TRBJ2-7
TGTGCCAGCAGCTCCAGGACAGACTCCTACGAGCAGTACTTC
CASSSRTDSYEQYF
>TRBV7-3|-|-|TRBJ2-6
TGTGCCAGCAGCGCTTCCTCTGGGGCCAACGTCCTGACTTTC
CASSASSGANVLTF
>TRBV5-1|TRBD1|-|TRBJ1-4
TGCGCCAGCAGCCAGGGACAGGGGGCAACTAATGAAAAACTGTTTTTT
CASSQGQGATNEKLFF
>TRBV7-2|-|-|TRBJ1-1
TGTGCCAGCAGCTTAACAGGAACTGAAGCTTTCTTT
CASSLTGTEAFF
>TRBV18|-|-|TRBJ1-1
TGTGCCAGTCAACCCACGGGGGCCCAGGAAGCTTTCTTT
CASQPTGAQEAFF
>TRBV27|TRBD1|once|TRBJ1-1
TGTGCCACCGCCCAGGGGGTGAACACTGAAGCTTTCTTT
CATAQGVNTEAFF
>TRBV5-1|-|-|TRBJ1-1
TGCGCCAGCAGCTTGGTGTCTAACACTGAAGCTTTCTTT
CASSLVSNTEAFF
>TRBV28|-|once|TRBJ1-1
TGTGCCAGCAGTTTAGCAGGACGGGGCACTGAAGCTTTCTTT
CASSLAGRGTEAFF
>TRBV29-1|TRBD2|-|TRBJ2-3
TGCAGCGTCCGGGGACTAGCTAGCACAGATACGCAGTATTTT
CSVRGLASTDTQYF
>TRBV28|-|-|TRBJ2-3
TGTGCCAGCATGGGGACTTCCACTCTATCCGCCTGGGGTACGCAGTATTTT
CASMGTSTLSAWGTQYF
>TRBV7-5|-|-|TRBJ2-5
TGTGCCAGAACCCCGTCGGCGGACTCACAAGAGACCCAGTACTTC
CARTPSADSQETQYF
>TRBV7-2|TRBD2|few|TRBJ2-2
TGTGCCAGCAGCTTAGATGGACTAGCGCCCACCGGGGAGCTGTTTTTT
CASSLDGLAPTGELFF
>TRBV28|-|once|TRBJ1-3
TGTGCCAGCAGATGGGGACGGACCTCTGGAAACACCATATATTTT
CASRWGRTSGNTIYF
>TRBV29-1|TRBD1|-|TRBJ1-2
TGCAGCGTTGGGGCCCCCGGGACAGGGAATGGCTATGGCTACACCTTC
CSVGAPGTGNGYGYTF
>TRBV29-1|-|-|TRBJ1-1
TGCAGCGGTCAGCTATCGAACACTGAAGCTTTCTTT
CSGQLSNTEAFF
>TRBV6-4|-|once|TRBJ1-1
TGTGCCAGCAGGGCCCAGGGGAACACTGAAGCTTTCTTT
CASRAQGNTEAFF
>TRBV19|-|-|TRBJ2-1
TGTGCCAGTAGTATCGGGAACAGTTTGACGGAGCAGTTCTTC
CASSIGNSLTEQFF
>TRBV27|TRBD1|-|TRBJ1-5
TGTGCCAGCAGTTTCGGGGGACAGGGAAATCAGCCCCAGCATTTT
CASSFGGQGNQPQHF
>TRBV9|-|-|TRBJ2-5
TGTGCCAGCAGCGTAGATCCCGCCGCAGAGACCCAGTACTTC
CASSVDPAAETQYF
>TRBV15|TRBD2|-|TRBJ2-7
TGTGCCACCAGCCGTCTAGCGGGAGCTGTCCCCTACGAGCAGTACTTC
CATSRLAGAVPYEQYF
>TRBV27|TRBD1|once|TRBJ1-1
TGTGCCAGCAGTGGAGCCCCGGGACAGCGGAACACTGAAGCTTTCTTT
CASSGAPGQRNTEAFF
>TRBV6-1|-|-|TRBJ1-1
TGTGCCAGCAACGGGATAACAGCGGACACTGAAGCTTTCTTT
CASNGITADTEAFF
>TRBV27|-|few|TRBJ2-3
TGTGCCAGCAGTTTATTCGCCGTAGATACGCAGTATTTT
CASSLFAVDTQYF
>TRBV11-2|TRBD2|-|TRBJ2-5
TGTGCCAGCAGCCGTAGCGGGAGATCGGAGACCCAGTACTTC
CASSRSGRSETQYF
>TRBV4-1|TRBD1|-|TRBJ1-4
TGCGCCAGCAGCCAAAGGACAGGTAATGAAAAACTGTTTTTT
CASSQRTGNEKLFF
>TRBV5-6|-|-|TRBJ2-7
TGTGCCAGCAGCTTGGGGGCCGGGGTCCTGTCCTACGAGCAGTACTTC
CASSLGAGVLSYEQYF
>TRBV5-8|-|-|TRBJ1-4
TGTGCCAGCAGCTTGGGCACAGGGTCGGGGGGGGAAAAACTGTTTTTT
CASSLGTGSGGEKLFF
>TRBV7-2|-|-|TRBJ1-3
TGTGCCAGCAGCAGCAATAGGGGAAACACCATATATTTT
CASSSNRGNTIYF
>TRBV28|-|-|TRBJ2-7
TGTGCCAGCAGTTCTCCAGGAAGTTGGTTCTACGAGCAGTACTTC
CASSSPGSWFYEQYF
>TRBV7-8|-|once|TRBJ1-1
TGTGCCAGCAGCTTAGGGCCACAGGGACTGAACACTGAAGCTTTCTTT
CASSLGPQGLNTEAFF
>TRBV6-1|-|-|TRBJ1-1
TGTGCCAGCAGTGTCGGGCGCACGTACCCTGAAGCTTTCTTT
CASSVGRTYPEAFF
>TRBV5-1|TRBD1|-|TRBJ1-4
TGCGCCAGCAGCGCTGCGGGACAGCCTAATGAAAAACTGTTTTTT
CASSAAGQPNEKLFF
>TRBV30|TRBD1|-|TRBJ1-2
TGTGCATCTAACAGGGGAACTAGCTATGGCTACACCTTC
CASNRGTSYGYTF
>TRBV18|TRBD1|-|TRBJ2-7
TGTGCCAGCTCACCAAAGGGACAGGCCTCCTACGAGCAGTACTTC
CASSPKGQASYEQYF
>TRBV18|TRBD2|-|TRBJ2-5
TGTGCCAGCTCACTACTCAACTCCGGGACTAGCGGGAGAGAGACCCAGTACTTC
CASSLLNSGTSGRETQYF
>TRBV11-2|-|-|TRBJ1-2
TGTGCCAGCAGCCCTGCAACACTTTCGACGGCTAACTATGGCTACACCTTC
CASSPATLSTANYGYTF
>TRBV5-1|-|-|TRBJ2-7
TGCGCCAGCAGCTTGGGACTAGGGGCTCTCGAGCAGTACTTC
CASSLGLGALEQYF
>TRBV5-1|TRBD1|-|TRBJ1-3
TGCGCCAGCAGCGCGGGACAGGGGGCGAACACCATATATTTT
CASSAGQGANTIYF
>TRBV2|-|-|TRBJ2-5
TGTGCCAGCAGTGCCACGGAGACCCAGTACTTC
CASSATETQYF
>TRBV7-9|-|-|TRBJ2-5
TGTGCCAGCAGCGCCCCGGGGCCAGGGACCCAGTACTTC
CASSAPGPGTQYF
>TRBV5-4|TRBD2|-|TRBJ2-1
TGTGCCAGCAGCGGATGGACTAGCGGTTACAATGAGCAGTTCTTC
CASSGWTSGYNEQFF
>TRBV20-1|-|-|TRBJ1-1
TGCAGTGCTAGTCGGGGACCTGAAGCTTTCTTT
CSASRGPEAFF
>TRBV2|TRBD2|-|TRBJ2-1
TGTGCCAGCAGCGTGGGACTAGCGGAATACAATGAGCAGTTCTTC
CASSVGLAEYNEQFF